The present T cell receptor (beta chain) was sequenced within a study of monozygotic twins with inflammatory bowel disease. The CDR3 runs to 16 residues. CDR1 and CDR2 from the germline V gene are KGHDR and SFDVKD. Phlebotomy per donor yielded a single 2.5 ml blood sample. TCRdb reprocessed the 5' RACE reads, with one entry per CDR3 protein and no DNA. The sample totals around 370,000 distinct CDR3 sequences; its top ten clones hold just over 2.5%. The clonotype comes from a human donor with ulcerative colitis or Crohn's disease, or a healthy co-twin of an affected twin (not recorded which). This chain connects TRBV24-1 to TRBJ2-1; TCRdb outputs TRBD2, but without DNA this stays unchecked. Sequenced material: blood. This CDR3 is CATSDSEGGSNNEQFF.